This TCR beta chain appears in the sequencing data of a study of T cells in Graves' hyperthyroidism and ophthalmopathy (dated by TCRdb to the late 2010s). Looking at the study overall: Peripheral blood was sampled at the time of initial diagnosis, prior to any treatment. A discovery cohort of about 96 patients, roughly 45 with Graves' ophthalmopathy and under 60 with stable Graves' hyperthyroidism, was used to find distinguishing TCR V-J signatures. Prospective prediction of ophthalmopathy was tested in an independent validation cohort consisting of roughly 20 hyperthyroidism patients and around 17 patients who later progressed to ophthalmopathy. The 95 to 100 discovery patients were divided at random into training and test sets in a 7:3 ratio. Thyroid tissue and blood T-cell repertoires from several Graves' hyperthyroidism patients were also compared in the study. Once sampling was done, hyperthyroidism patients were given methimazole at a starting dose of 30 mg daily, whereas ophthalmopathy patients were given high-dose intravenous methylprednisolone. The paper describes TCR Vbeta CDR3 sequencing of 120 to 150 peripheral blood samples, made up of around 41 ophthalmopathy patients, 70 to 80 hyperthyroidism patients and about 17 progressor patients. The study at large found these results: Most expanded thyroid clonotypes (frequency above 0.001) were also found in blood, which suggests that blood repertoires may mirror thyroid immune responses. Sample size was not statistically predetermined, and blinding of investigators to group allocation was not performed. In validation, the model predicted progression to ophthalmopathy with approximately 71% sensitivity and approximately 72% specificity, a median of about 6 months before onset. A 13 V-J signature model separated ophthalmopathy from stable hyperthyroidism, with roughly 88% sensitivity and 81% to 82% specificity in cross-validation and 80%/75% in testing.

The CDR3 starts with the cysteine, ends with the phenylalanine, and has 16 residues. Left in the record is the CDR3 DNA by itself, 48 bases read in frame from the first base. The germline V gene yields SGHVS for CDR1 and FQNEAQ for CDR2. V sheds 1 base and J sheds 7 bases, leaving 17 bases between their ends. Amplification of TCR beta CDR3 regions was carried out from RNA transcripts. The TCR CDR3 was subjected to a first round of RT-PCR using the HTBI primer set and the Qiagen OneStep RT-PCR kit. Libraries were constructed in a second round of multiplex PCR, after which size selection and purification were carried out. Paired-end sequencing of the libraries was performed with 100 bp reads on an Illumina HiSeq2000. The source study handled its data this way. SOAPnuke was used to process the raw data, removing reads that contained adapters or uncalled bases, had a mean Phred below 15, or lacked an exact match to the constant primer or identifier. COPE v1.2.5 was used to merge high-quality paired reads, and clonotypes were defined as unique nucleotide sequences. MiTCR v1.1 was used to align clonotypes to the IMGT TRBV, TRBD and TRBJ reference segments. The analysis included only V-J combinations with a frequency above 0.0001, which together covered 98% to 99.2% of the repertoires. A TCS score was defined as the ratio of F50 (clonal expansion) to E x V (chaos), with BLOSUM62-based TCRdist applied between CDR3 peptides within each V-J. Welch's t-statistics and random forest reduced around 550 V-J features to 10 to 15, which were used in a naive Bayes classifier (R e1071). The raw public reads went through TCRdb reprocessing: fastp at Q25, MiXCR clone calling, in-frame beta chains kept. Each entry merges the rows of one CDR3 protein and shows their most common DNA and genes. The V and J calls come from TCRdb's annotation, not from the publication. The sample table shows 600,000 to 650,000 distinct CDR3 sequences, and about a sixth are seen once. Of the sample, approximately 3.8% falls within the top ten clones.

This clonotype appeared many times. Its binding antigen is unknown. Base qualities are missing; no much larger clone stands one base away. Stable Graves' hyperthyroidism was defined as no progression to ophthalmopathy during 18 months of follow-up. The hyperthyroidism patients were between 18 and 65 years old and newly diagnosed, with a disease duration of less than 2 months. Exclusion was applied to patients with uncontrolled infections, other autoimmune diseases, pregnancy or lactation. Diagnoses relied on clinical symptoms, serum thyroxine and TRAb, thyroid ultrasound and orbital computed tomography. Ficoll-Paque density gradient centrifugation was used to isolate PBMCs from around 10 ml of fresh peripheral blood. Trizol reagent was used to extract total RNA, and RNA quality was then checked on an Agilent 2100 Bioanalyzer.

The V gene is TRBV7-8 and the J gene is TRBJ2-1, with the D gene too uncertain to name. The sequence was collected from a woman under 40 with Graves' hyperthyroidism. Sequenced: blood. This receptor has the CDR3 CASSLEVQPRPNEQFF. The DNA reads as follows: TGTGCCAGCAGCTTAGAGGTGCAACCCCGACCTAATGAGCAGTTCTTC.